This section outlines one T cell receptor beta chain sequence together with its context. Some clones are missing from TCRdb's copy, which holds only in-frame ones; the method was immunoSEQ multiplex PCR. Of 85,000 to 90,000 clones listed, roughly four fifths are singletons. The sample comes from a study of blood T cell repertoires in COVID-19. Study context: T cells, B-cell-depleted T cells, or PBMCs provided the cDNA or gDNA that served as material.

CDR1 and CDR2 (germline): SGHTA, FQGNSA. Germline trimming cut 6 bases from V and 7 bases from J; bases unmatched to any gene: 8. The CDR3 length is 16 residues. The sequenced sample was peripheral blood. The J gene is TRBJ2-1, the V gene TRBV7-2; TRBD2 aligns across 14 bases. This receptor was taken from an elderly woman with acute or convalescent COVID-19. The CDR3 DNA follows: TGTGCCAGCAGAGCCCCGGGACTAGCGGGAGTTAATGAGCAGTTCTTC. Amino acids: CASRAPGLAGVNEQFF.